This TCR beta chain was observed in a study of vaccination effects on CD4 cells after COVID-19. This clone was counted a single time. Its antigen remains unidentified. Sequenced by immunoSEQ multiplex PCR; TCRdb stores in-frame clones only, minus some. The table records around 41,000 clones, around 81% of them present only once. The CDR3 runs 20 residues. Antigen-specific CD4+ T cells expanded by the ViraFEST assay with viral peptide pools were then sequenced. After more than 8 days in culture, the CD4+ T cells were isolated. Vaccine recipients, nucleocapsid antibody negative, had no prior SARS-CoV-2 infection.

The chain links TRBV21-1 to TRBJ2-7; the D call in the table, TRBD1, was not verified against the DNA. TRBV21-1 counts as a pseudogene. This specimen was CD4+ T cells from PBMCs cultured with SARS-CoV-2 spike peptides, taken before COVID-19 vaccination. The clonotype was recovered from a human donor who received a COVID-19 vaccine. CDR3 sequence reads: CASSKGIGQRGGTASYEQYV. CDR3 sequence (DNA): TGTGCCAGCAGCAAAGGTATAGGGCAAAGAGGGGGGACAGCCTCCTACGAGCAGTACGTC.